The rows below give T cell receptor beta chains drawn from one sample of a study of T cell responses to AZD1222 COVID-19 vaccine. The data were produced by immunoSEQ multiplex PCR, yet TCRdb's version contains in-frame clones alone and is incomplete. The sample lists about 97,000 clones; around nine tenths were seen once. The source was peripheral blood, collected on day 0 of AZD1222 vaccination. Receptor source: an adult in good health. Both conserved end residues are part of each CDR3. A D gene is named only where the DNA matches it firmly. Clone size appears in some rows only: once, few, many, or a class for an expanded clone.

d_gene	v_gene	j_gene	abundance	CDR3nt	CDR3aa
NA	TRBV24-1	TRBJ1-6	NA	TGTGCCACCAGTGATCCCACCGGGTTACCCCACTTT	CATSDPTGLPHF
NA	TRBV11-2	TRBJ1-1	NA	TGTGCCAGCAGCTTAGTCCCTGAAGCTTTCTTT	CASSLVPEAFF
NA	TRBV19	TRBJ2-6	NA	TGTGCCAGTAGTATTCGATCTGGGGCCAACGTCCTGACTTTC	CASSIRSGANVLTF
NA	TRBV6-5	TRBJ1-5	once	TGTGCCAGCAGACCGGACTCGGGGGGCAATCAGCCCCAGCATTTT	CASRPDSGGNQPQHF
NA	TRBV3-1/TRBV3-2	TRBJ2-5	NA	TGTGCCAGCAGCCAAGATTTCGGGGGTCGAGAGACCCAGTACTTC	CASSQDFGGRETQYF
NA	TRBV4-2	TRBJ1-5	NA	TGTGCCAGCAGCCAAGAAGTGGGGGATCAGCCCCAGCATTTT	CASSQEVGDQPQHF
NA	TRBV7-2	TRBJ1-6	NA	TGTGCCAGCAGCTTAGAAGGACGGCGGCCCCTCCACTTT	CASSLEGRRPLHF
NA	TRBV7-9	TRBJ2-3	once	TGTGCCAGCGCTTATCGGGGCCAAGGCACAGATACGCAGTATTTT	CASAYRGQGTDTQYF
NA	TRBV29-1	TRBJ1-2	NA	TGCAGCGTCACTCGGGACCCCGGTGGATATGGCTACACCTTC	CSVTRDPGGYGYTF
TRBD2	TRBV4-1	TRBJ2-7	NA	TGCGCCAGCAGCCCCGGGACTAGCGGTTCTTACGAGCAGTACTTC	CASSPGTSGSYEQYF
TRBD1	TRBV6-2/TRBV6-3	TRBJ1-2	once	TGTGCCAGCAGTTACGGGGGACAGGCCTCAAGCGGCTACACCTTC	CASSYGGQASSGYTF
NA	TRBV7-2	TRBJ2-1	few	TGTGCCAGCAGCCCTACCCGAAGTAGCTCCTACAATGAGCAGTTCTTC	CASSPTRSSSYNEQFF
NA	TRBV6-2/TRBV6-3	TRBJ1-5	NA	TGTGCCAGCAGTTACTCTTCAGGGGAGGATCAGCCCCAGCATTTT	CASSYSSGEDQPQHF
TRBD1	TRBV7-9	TRBJ2-7	NA	TGTGCCAGCAGCTCCGATTCGACAGGGGGCTACGAGCAGTACTTC	CASSSDSTGGYEQYF
NA	TRBV25-1	TRBJ1-3	NA	TGTGCCAGCAGTGTCCCGGGGGGAGGAAACACCATATATTTT	CASSVPGGGNTIYF
TRBD2	TRBV7-2	TRBJ2-7	NA	TGTGCCAGCAGCTTGACTAGCGGGGGTAATACCTACGAGCAGTACTTC	CASSLTSGGNTYEQYF
TRBD1	TRBV3-1/TRBV3-2	TRBJ1-5	NA	TGTGCCAGCAGCCATGTTTTTACAGGGGGCTGGTTTCAGCCCCAGCATTTT	CASSHVFTGGWFQPQHF
NA	TRBV29-1	TRBJ1-3	medium-sized	TGCAGCGGTCAGAAAACTTCTGGAAACACCATATATTTT	CSGQKTSGNTIYF